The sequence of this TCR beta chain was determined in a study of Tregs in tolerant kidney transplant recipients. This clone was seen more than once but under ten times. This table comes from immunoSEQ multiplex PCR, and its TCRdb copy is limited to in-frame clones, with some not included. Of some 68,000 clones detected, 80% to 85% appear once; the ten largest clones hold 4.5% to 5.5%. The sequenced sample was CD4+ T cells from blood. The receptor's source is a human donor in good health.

CDR3 residues: CASSRVLSSGANVLTF. The CDR3 DNA sequence: TGTGCCAGCAGCAGGGTCCTAAGCTCTGGGGCCAACGTCCTGACTTTC. The V call is TRBV7-6, the J call TRBJ2-6; no definite D call. Trimming took off 5 bases at V and 0 bases at J, with 11 bases between the two ends. Germline CDR1 SGHVS, CDR2 FNYEAQ. The CDR3 covers 16 residues.